The text below deals with one TCR beta chain. This may come from a read error, since a much larger clone is one base off. TCRdb processed the PCR reads anew with MiXCR; each CDR3 protein has one entry. The profile shows some 70,000 distinct CDR3 sequences, over 15% of them singletons. V lost 5 bases, J lost 7 bases, and 12 bases lay in between. Germline CDR1 is MNHNS and CDR2 is SASEGT. CDR3 size: 12 residues. This entry belongs to a study of molecular identifiers for immune sequencing clone quantification. The clonotype comes from a human donor in good health. Some libraries in this study had Jurkat cell RNA spiked in. Sequences were obtained from naive CD8+ T cells from blood, with Jurkat cell RNA spiked in. The subset was: FACS-sorted CD8+CD4-CCR7+CD45RA+ naive T cells. This sequence joins TRBV6-1 and TRBJ2-7; TRBD1 might be the D (6 bases). DNA for the CDR3: TGTGCCAGCAGTTTACAGGGAAGGGAGCAGTACTTC. The encoded protein is CASSLQGREQYF.